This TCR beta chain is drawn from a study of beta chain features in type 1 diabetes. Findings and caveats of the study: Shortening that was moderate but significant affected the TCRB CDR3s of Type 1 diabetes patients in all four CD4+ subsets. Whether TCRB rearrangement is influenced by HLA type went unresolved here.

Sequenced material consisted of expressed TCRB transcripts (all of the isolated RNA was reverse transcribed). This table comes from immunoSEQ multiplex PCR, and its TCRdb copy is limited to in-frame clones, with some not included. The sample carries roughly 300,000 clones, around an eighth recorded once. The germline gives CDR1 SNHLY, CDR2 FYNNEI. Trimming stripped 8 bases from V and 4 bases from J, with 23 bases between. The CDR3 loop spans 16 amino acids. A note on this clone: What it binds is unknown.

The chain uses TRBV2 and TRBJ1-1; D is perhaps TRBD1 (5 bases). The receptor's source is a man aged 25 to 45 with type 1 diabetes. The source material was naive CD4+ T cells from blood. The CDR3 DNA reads TGTGCCAGCCCGAATCTAGGTGGAGGGACGGGCACTGAAGCTTTCTTT. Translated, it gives CASPNLGGGTGTEAFF.